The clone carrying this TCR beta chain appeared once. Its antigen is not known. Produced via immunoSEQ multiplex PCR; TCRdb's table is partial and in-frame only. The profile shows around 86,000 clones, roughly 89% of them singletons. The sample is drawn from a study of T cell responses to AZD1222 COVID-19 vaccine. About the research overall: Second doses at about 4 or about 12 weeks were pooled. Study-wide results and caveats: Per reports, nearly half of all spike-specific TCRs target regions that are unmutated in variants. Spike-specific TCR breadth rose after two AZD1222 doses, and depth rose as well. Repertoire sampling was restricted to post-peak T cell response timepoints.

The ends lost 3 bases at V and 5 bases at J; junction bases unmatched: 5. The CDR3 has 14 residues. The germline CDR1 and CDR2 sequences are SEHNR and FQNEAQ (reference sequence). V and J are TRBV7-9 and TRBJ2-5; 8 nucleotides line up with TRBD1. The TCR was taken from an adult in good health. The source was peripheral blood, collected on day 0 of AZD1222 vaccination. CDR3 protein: CASSFGQGSETQYF. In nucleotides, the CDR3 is TGTGCCAGCAGCTTTGGACAGGGTTCGGAGACCCAGTACTTC.